This T cell receptor (beta chain) comes out of a study of T cells after yellow fever vaccination. The junction had 10 bases not matched to a gene; V was cut back by 5 bases and J by 8 bases. The germline gives CDR1 DFQATT, CDR2 SNEGSKA (reference sequence). The CDR3 sequence is 15 residues long. Study-level results: Few clonotypes appeared in both CD4 and CD8 compartments.

As concerns this clonotype: Its target is unknown.

TCRdb reanalysed the 5' RACE reads using MiXCR and keeps one entry per CDR3 protein. The data contain about 160,000 distinct CDR3 sequences, under 7.5% of them singletons. The sequenced sample was CD4+ T cells sorted from PBMCs, obtained about 5 days after the first yellow fever vaccination. The origin of this receptor is a man younger than 35 who received the YFV17D yellow fever vaccine. V is TRBV20-1 and J is TRBJ1-4; 11 bases align to TRBD1. CDR3 bases: TGCAGTGCTCCCTCAGCCGGGACAGGGGGAGAAAAACTGTTTTTT. Translating gives CSAPSAGTGGEKLFF.